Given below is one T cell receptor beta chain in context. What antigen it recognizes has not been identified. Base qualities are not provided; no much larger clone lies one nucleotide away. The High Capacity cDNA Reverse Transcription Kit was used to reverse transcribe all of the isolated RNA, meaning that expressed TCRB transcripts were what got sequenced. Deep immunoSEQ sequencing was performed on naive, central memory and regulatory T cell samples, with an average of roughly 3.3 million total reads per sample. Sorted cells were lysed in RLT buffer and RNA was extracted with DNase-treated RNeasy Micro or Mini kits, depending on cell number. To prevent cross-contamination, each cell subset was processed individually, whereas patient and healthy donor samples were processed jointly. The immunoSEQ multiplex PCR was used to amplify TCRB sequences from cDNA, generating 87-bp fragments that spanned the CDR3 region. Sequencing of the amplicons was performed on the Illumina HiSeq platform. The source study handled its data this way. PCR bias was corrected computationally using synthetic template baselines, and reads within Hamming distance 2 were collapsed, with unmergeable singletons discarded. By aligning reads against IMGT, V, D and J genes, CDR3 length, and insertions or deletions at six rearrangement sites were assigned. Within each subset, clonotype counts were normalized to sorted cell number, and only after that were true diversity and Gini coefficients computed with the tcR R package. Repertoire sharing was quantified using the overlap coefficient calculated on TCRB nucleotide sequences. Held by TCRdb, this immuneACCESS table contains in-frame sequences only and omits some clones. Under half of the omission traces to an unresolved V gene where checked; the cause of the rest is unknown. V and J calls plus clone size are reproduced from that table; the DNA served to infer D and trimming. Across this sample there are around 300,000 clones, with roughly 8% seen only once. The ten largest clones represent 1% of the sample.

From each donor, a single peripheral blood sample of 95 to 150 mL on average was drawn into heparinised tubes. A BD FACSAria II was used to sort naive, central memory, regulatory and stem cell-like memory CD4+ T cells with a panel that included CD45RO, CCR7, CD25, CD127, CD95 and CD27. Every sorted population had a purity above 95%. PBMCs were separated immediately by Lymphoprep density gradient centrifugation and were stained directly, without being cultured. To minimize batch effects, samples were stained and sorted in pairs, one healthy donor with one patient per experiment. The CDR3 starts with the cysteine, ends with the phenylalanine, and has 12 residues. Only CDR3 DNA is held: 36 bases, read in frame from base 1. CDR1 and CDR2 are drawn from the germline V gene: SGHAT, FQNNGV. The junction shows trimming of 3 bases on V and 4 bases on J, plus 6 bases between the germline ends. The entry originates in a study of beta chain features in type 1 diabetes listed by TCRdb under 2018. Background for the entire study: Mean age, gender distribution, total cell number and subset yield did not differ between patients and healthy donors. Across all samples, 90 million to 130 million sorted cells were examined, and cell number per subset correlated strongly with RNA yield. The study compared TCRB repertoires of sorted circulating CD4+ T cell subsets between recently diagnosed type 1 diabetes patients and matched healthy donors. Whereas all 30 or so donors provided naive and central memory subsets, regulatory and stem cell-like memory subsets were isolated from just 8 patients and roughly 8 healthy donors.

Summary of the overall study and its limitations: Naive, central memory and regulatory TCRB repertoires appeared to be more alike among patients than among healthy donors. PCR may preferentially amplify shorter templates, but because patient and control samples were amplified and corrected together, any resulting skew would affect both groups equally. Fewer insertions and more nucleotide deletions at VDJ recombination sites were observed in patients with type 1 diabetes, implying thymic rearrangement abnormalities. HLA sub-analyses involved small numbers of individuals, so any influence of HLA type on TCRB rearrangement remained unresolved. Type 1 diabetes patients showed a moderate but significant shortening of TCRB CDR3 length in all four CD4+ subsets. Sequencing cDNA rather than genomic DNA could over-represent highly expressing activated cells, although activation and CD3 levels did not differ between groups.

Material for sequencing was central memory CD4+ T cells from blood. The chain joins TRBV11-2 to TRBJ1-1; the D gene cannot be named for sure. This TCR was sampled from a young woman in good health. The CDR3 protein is CASSFVTTEAFF. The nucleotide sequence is TGTGCCAGCAGCTTTGTAACCACTGAAGCTTTCTTT.